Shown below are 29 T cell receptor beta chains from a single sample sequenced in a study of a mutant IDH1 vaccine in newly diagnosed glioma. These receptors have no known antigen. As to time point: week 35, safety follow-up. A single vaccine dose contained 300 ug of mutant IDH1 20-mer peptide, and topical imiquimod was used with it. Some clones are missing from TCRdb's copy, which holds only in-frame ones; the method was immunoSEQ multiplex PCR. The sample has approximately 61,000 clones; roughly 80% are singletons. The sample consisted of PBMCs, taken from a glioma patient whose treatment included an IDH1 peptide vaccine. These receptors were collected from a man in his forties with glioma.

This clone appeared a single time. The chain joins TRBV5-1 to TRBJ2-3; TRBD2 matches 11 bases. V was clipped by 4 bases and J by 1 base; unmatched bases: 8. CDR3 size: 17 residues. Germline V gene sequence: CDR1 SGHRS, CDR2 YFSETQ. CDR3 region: CASSLEVAGGRTDTQYF. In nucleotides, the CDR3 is TGCGCCAGCAGCCTGGAGGTAGCGGGGGGGCGCACAGATACGCAGTATTTT.

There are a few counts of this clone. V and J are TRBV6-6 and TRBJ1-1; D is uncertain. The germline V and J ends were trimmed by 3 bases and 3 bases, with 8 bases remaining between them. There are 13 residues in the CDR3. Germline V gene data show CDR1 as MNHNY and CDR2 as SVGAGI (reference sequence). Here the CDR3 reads CASSYNKDTEAFF. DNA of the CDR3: TGTGCCAGCAGTTATAACAAAGACACTGAAGCTTTCTTT.

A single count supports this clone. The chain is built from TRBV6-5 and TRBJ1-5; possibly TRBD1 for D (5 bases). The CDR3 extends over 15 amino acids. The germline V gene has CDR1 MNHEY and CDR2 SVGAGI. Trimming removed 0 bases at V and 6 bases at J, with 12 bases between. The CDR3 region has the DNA TGTGCCAGCAGTTACTCGAGGAGGGGTGGTCAGCCCCAGCATTTT. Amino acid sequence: CASSYSRRGGQPQHF.

The CDR3 region has the DNA TGTGCCAGCAGCTTCGGGACTAGCCTTAGGAATGAGCAGTTCTTC. Encoded protein: CASSFGTSLRNEQFF. This chain uses TRBV11-3 with TRBJ2-1; 9 bases match TRBD2. The CDR3 is made up of 15 amino acids. Looked up from germline, CDR1 is SGHNT and CDR2 is YENEEA. The J segment lost 7 bases and the V segment lost 3 bases, leaving 7 bases of the junction unmatched.

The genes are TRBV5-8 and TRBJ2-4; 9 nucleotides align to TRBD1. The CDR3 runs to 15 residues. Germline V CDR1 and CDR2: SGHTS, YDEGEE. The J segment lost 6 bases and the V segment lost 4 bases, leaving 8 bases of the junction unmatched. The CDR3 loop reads CASSKPGQGRNIQYF. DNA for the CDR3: TGTGCCAGCAGCAAGCCGGGACAGGGCCGAAACATTCAGTACTTC.

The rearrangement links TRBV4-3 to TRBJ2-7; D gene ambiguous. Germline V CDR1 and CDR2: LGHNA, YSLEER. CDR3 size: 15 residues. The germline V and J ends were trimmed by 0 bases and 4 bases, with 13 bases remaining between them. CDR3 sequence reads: CASSQEPGTPYEQYF. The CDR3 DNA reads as TGCGCCAGCAGCCAAGAGCCAGGCACGCCTTACGAGCAGTACTTC.

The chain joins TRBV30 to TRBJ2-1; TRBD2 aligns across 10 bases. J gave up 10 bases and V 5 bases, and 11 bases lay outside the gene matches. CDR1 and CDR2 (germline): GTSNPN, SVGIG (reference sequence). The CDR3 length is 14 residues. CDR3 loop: CAWAPGLATSEQFF. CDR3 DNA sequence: TGTGCCTGGGCCCCGGGACTAGCGACCAGCGAGCAGTTCTTC.

CDR3 sequence (DNA): TGCGCCAGCAGCACCCAACCGGGACACGCCAGAGAGACCCAGTACTTC. It codes for CASSTQPGHARETQYF. The chain uses TRBV5-1 and TRBJ2-5; maybe TRBD1 (6 bases). This CDR3 is 16 amino acids long. Germline V CDR1 and CDR2: SGHRS, YFSETQ. V shed 4 bases and J shed 4 bases, with 20 bases lying between them. Combining the CDR3 with reference TRBV5-1 and TRBJ2-5 gives the whole variable domain KAGVTQTPRYLIKTRGQQVTLSCSPISGHRSVSWYQQTPGQGLQFLFEYFSETQRNKGNFPGRFSGRQFSNSRSEMNVSTLELGDSALYLCASSTQPGHARETQYFGPGTRLLVL.

The CDR3: CASSQEFGRTSDTQYF. The CDR3 nucleotides are TGTGCCAGCAGCCAAGAATTTGGGCGGACCTCAGATACGCAGTATTTT. V gene TRBV4-2 combines with J gene TRBJ2-3; no clear D gene. The CDR3 has 16 residues. Looked up from germline, CDR1 is LGHNA and CDR2 is YNFKEQ. Trimming stripped 0 bases from V and 4 bases from J, with 14 bases between.

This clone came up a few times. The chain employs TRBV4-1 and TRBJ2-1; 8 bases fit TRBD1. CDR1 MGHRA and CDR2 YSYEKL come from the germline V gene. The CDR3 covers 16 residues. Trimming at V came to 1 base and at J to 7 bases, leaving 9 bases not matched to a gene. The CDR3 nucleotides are TGCGCCAGCAGCCAAGGGGGCAGGGGGCGCGTAAATGAGCAGTTCTTC. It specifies CASSQGGRGRVNEQFF.

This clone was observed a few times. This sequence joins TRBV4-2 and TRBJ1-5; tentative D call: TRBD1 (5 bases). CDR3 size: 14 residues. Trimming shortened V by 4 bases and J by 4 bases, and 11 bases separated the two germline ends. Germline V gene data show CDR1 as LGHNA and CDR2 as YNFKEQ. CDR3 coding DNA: TGTGCCAGCAGCCTAGACAGCCTTAATCAGCCCCAGCATTTT. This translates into CASSLDSLNQPQHF.

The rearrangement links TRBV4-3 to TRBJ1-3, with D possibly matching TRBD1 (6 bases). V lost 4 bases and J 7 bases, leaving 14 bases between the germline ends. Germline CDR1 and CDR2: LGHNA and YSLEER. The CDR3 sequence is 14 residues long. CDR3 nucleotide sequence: TGCGCCAGCAGCCTAAATACCCAGGGGAACACCATATATTTT. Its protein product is CASSLNTQGNTIYF.

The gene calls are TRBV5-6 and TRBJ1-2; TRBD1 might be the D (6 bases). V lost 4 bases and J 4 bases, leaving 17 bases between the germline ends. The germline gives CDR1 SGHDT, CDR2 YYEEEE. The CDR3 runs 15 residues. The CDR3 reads CASSLPGAGSYGYTF. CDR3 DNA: TGTGCCAGCAGCCTCCCGGGGGCCGGGAGCTATGGCTACACCTTC. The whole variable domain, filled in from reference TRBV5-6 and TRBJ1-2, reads DAGVTQSPTHLIKTRGQQVTLRCSPKSGHDTVSWYQQALGQGPQFIFQYYEEEERQRGNFPDRFSGHQFPNYSSELNVNALLLGDSALYLCASSLPGAGSYGYTFGSGTRLTVV.

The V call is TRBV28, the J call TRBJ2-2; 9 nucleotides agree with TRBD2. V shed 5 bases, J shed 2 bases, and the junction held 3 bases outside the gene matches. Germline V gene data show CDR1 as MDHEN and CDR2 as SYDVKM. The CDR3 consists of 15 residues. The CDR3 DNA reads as TGTGCCAGCAGTAGACTAGCGGTTAACACCGGGGAGCTGTTTTTT. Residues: CASSRLAVNTGELFF.

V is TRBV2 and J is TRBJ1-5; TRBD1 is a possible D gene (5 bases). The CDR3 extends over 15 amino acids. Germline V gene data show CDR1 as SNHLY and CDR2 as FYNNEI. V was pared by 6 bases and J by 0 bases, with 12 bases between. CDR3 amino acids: CASRNDRYSNQPQHF. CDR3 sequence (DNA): TGTGCCAGCAGGAATGACAGATATAGCAATCAGCCCCAGCATTTT.

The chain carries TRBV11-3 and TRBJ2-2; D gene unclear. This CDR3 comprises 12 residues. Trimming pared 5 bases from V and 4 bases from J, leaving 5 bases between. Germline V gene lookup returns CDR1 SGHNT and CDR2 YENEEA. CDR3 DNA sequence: TGTGCCAGCAGCCGCGGCACCGGGGAGCTGTTTTTT. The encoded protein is CASSRGTGELFF.

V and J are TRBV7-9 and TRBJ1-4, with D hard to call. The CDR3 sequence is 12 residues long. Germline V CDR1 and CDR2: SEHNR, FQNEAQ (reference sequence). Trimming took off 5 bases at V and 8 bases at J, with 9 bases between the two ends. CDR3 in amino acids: CASSRGGEKLFF. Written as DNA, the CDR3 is TGTGCCAGCAGCCGCGGAGGAGAAAAACTGTTTTTT.

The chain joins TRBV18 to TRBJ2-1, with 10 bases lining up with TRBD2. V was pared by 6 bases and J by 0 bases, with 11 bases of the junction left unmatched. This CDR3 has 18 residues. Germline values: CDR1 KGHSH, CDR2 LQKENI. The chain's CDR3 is CASSQGLARSSSYNEQFF. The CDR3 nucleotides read TGTGCCAGCTCTCAGGGACTAGCGAGGTCGAGCTCCTACAATGAGCAGTTCTTC.

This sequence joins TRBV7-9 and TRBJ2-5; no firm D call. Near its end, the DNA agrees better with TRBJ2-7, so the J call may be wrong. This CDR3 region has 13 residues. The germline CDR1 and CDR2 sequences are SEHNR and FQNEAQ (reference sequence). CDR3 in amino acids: CASSLARVSEQYF. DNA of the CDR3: TGTGCCAGCAGCTTAGCTAGAGTATCCGAGCAGTACTTC.

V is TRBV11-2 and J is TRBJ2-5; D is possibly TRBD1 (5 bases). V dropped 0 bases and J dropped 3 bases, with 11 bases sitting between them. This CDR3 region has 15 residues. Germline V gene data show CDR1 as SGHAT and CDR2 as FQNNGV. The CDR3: CASSLEGRVEETQYF. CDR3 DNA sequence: TGTGCCAGCAGCTTAGAGGGCAGGGTGGAAGAGACCCAGTACTTC.

CDR3 in amino acids: CASSGVAGEGVEQFF. For the CDR3, the DNA is TGTGCCAGCAGTGGAGTAGCGGGGGAAGGAGTTGAGCAGTTCTTC. The gene calls are TRBV2 and TRBJ2-1, with 9 positions matching TRBD2. Germline CDR1 reads SNHLY; CDR2 reads FYNNEI. The CDR3 runs to 15 residues. After removal of 4 bases from V and 9 bases from J, the junction contained 10 bases not matched to a gene.

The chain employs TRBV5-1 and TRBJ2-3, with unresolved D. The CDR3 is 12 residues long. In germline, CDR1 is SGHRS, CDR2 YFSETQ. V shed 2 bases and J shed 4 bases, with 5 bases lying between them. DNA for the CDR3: TGCGCCAGCAGCTTACCGGCAGATACGCAGTATTTT. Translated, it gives CASSLPADTQYF.

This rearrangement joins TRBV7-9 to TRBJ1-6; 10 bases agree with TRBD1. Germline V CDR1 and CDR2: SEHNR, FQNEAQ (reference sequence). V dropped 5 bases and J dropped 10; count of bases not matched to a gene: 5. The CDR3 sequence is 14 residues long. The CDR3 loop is CASSAGQGNSPLHF. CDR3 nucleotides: TGTGCCAGCAGCGCGGGACAGGGGAACTCACCCCTCCACTTT. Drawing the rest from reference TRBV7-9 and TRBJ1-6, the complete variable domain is DTGVSQNPRHKITKRGQNVTFRCDPISEHNRLYWYRQTLGQGPEFLTYFQNEAQLEKSRLLSDRFSAERPKGSFSTLEIQRTEQGDSAMYLCASSAGQGNSPLHFGNGTRLTVT.

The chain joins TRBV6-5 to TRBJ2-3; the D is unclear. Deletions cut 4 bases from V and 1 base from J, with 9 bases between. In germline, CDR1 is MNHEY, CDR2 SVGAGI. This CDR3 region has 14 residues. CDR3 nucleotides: TGTGCCAGCAGTTCCAAGTTAGGCACAGATACGCAGTATTTT. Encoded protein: CASSSKLGTDTQYF.

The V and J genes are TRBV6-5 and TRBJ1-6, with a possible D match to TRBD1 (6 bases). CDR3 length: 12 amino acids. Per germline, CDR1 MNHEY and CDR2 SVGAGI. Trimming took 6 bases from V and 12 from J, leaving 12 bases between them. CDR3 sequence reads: CASSQTQGPLHF. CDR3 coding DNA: TGTGCCAGCAGCCAAACACAGGGACCCCTCCACTTT.

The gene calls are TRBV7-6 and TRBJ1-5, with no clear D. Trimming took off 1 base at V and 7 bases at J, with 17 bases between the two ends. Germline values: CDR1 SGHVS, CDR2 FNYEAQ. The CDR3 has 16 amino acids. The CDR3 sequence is CASSLGPPGSGQPQHF. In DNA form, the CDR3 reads TGTGCCAGCAGCTTAGGACCACCAGGATCCGGGCAGCCCCAGCATTTT.

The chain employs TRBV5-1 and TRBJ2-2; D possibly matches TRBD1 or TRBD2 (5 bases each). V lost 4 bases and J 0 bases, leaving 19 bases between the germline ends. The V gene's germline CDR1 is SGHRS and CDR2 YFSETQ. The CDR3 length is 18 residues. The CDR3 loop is CASSPSLPGSANTGELFF. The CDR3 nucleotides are TGCGCCAGCAGCCCCTCCCTTCCAGGGAGTGCGAACACCGGGGAGCTGTTTTTT.

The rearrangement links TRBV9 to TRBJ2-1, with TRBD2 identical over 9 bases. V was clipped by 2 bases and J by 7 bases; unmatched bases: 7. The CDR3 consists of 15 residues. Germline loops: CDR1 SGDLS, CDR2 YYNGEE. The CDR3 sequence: CASSVAAGGPNEQFF. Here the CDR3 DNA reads TGTGCCAGCAGCGTGGCGGCGGGAGGGCCTAATGAGCAGTTCTTC.

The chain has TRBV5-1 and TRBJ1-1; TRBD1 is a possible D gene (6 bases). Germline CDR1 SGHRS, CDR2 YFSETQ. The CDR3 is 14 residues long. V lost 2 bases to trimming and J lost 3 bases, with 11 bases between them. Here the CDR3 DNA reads TGCGCCAGCAGCTTCAGGGGACATGACACTGAAGCTTTCTTT. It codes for CASSFRGHDTEAFF. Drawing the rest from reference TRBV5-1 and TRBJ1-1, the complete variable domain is KAGVTQTPRYLIKTRGQQVTLSCSPISGHRSVSWYQQTPGQGLQFLFEYFSETQRNKGNFPGRFSGRQFSNSRSEMNVSTLELGDSALYLCASSFRGHDTEAFFGQGTRLTVV.